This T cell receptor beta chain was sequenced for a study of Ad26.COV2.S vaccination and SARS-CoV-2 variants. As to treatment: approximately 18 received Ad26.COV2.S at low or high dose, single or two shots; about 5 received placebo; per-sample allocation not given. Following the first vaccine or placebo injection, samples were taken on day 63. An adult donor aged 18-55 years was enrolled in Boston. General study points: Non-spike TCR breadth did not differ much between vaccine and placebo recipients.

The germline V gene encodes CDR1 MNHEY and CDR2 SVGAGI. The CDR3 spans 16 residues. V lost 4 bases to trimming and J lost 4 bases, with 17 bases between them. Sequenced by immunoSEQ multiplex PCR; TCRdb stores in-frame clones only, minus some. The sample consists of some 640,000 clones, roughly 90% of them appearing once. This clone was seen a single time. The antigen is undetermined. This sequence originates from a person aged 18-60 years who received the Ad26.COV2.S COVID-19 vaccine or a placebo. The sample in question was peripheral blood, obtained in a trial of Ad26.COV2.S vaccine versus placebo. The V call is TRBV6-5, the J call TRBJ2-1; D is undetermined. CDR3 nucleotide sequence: TGTGCCAGCAGTTTCGCAGGCCCTACGGCATACAATGAGCAGTTCTTC. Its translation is CASSFAGPTAYNEQFF.